The sequence of this TCR beta chain was determined in a study of identical twins. Each CDR3 protein is one row after TCRdb ran MiXCR on the 5' RACE reads. This table holds about 240,000 distinct CDR3 sequences, 9.5% to 15% found once. The CDR3 loop spans 16 amino acids. With V trimmed by 6 bases and J by 8 bases, 16 bases remained unmatched. Germline CDR1 is MNHEY and CDR2 is SMNVEV (reference sequence). This clonotype was seen at least ten times. The data also belong to a second study, concerning yellow fever vaccine responses in identical twins.

J is TRBJ1-2 and V is TRBV27, with 9 bases fitting TRBD1. The specimen was memory (CD45RO+) T cells sorted from blood. The TCR originated in a woman under 30 in good health. The DNA of the CDR3 is TGTGCCAGCAGACCCCCTACGGGACAGGGACTGAAGGGCTACACCTTC. Amino acids: CASRPPTGQGLKGYTF.